The 19 T cell receptor beta chains presented below share a single source sample, sequenced in a study of blood T cells in healthy people across ages. Primed by a sample-barcoded 5' primer and a J-beta primer mix, a second PCR proceeded for about 6 to 12 cycles. One entry per CDR3 protein results from TCRdb running MiXCR on the 5' RACE reads. The sample has about 800,000 distinct CDR3 sequences, about 62% seen once; the top ten hold approximately 23%. Sequenced sample: blood. These receptor sequences come from a young man in good health.

This chain links TRBV6-2 or TRBV6-3 with TRBJ2-1, with 9 positions matching TRBD1. The CDR3 covers 16 residues. Germline CDR1 and CDR2: MNHEY and SVGEGT. V gave up 2 bases and J gave up 9 bases; unmatched junction bases: 11. CDR3 residues: CASSYGGTGREGEQFF. The CDR3, as DNA: TGTGCCAGCAGTTACGGCGGGACAGGGAGGGAAGGTGAGCAGTTCTTC.

A few counts support this clonotype. The chain's CDR3 is CASKSGGWQFF. The CDR3 nucleotides read TGTGCCAGCAAGTCGGGAGGGTGGCAGTTCTTC. The gene calls are TRBV5-5 and TRBJ2-1; 8 bases match TRBD2. V shed 6 bases, J shed 12 bases, and the junction held 5 bases outside the gene matches. The germline V gene has CDR1 SGHKS and CDR2 YYEKEE (reference sequence). The CDR3 consists of 11 residues.

The chain has TRBV4-3 and TRBJ2-3, with D maybe TRBD2 (6 bases). V shed 4 bases and J shed 1 base, with 15 bases lying between them. The germline CDR1 and CDR2 sequences are LGHNA and YSLEER. CDR3 size: 16 residues. The DNA of the CDR3 is TGCGCCAGCAGCCCCGACGGAGGGCCCGGCACAGATACGCAGTATTTT. Translating gives CASSPDGGPGTDTQYF.

This rearrangement joins TRBV6-5 to TRBJ2-3, with 9 bases fitting TRBD2. The V gene end was trimmed by 0 bases and the J gene end by 2 bases; junction bases not matched to a gene: 3. Germline CDR1 MNHEY, CDR2 SVGAGI. This CDR3 has 16 residues. CDR3 residues: CASSYSLAGFTDTQYF. For the CDR3, the DNA is TGTGCCAGCAGTTACTCCCTAGCGGGATTCACAGATACGCAGTATTTT.

This clonotype was counted once. The chain uses TRBV12-3 or TRBV12-4 and TRBJ1-3; D call uncertain. CDR3 length: 14 residues. The germline V and J ends were trimmed by 6 bases and 0 bases, with 9 bases remaining between them. The CDR3 reads CASSPQISGNTIYF. The CDR3 DNA is TGTGCCAGCAGCCCGCAGATCTCTGGAAACACCATATATTTT.

This rearrangement joins TRBV28 to TRBJ1-1, with 8 bases that match TRBD1. Germline V lookup: CDR1 MDHEN, CDR2 SYDVKM. The CDR3 is 12 residues long. The CDR3 protein is CVSGGTNTEAFF. The CDR3 nucleotides read TGTGTCTCAGGGGGCACGAACACTGAAGCTTTCTTT.

The table lists this clonotype with a few counts. Written as DNA, the CDR3 is TGTGCCAGCAGCTTGCGGACAGGGGAGGACTATGGCTACACCTTC. Its translation: CASSLRTGEDYGYTF. The chain joins TRBV5-5 to TRBJ1-2; 9 positions agree with TRBD1. J lost 3 bases, V lost 1 base, and 4 bases had no gene match. Germline CDR1 SGHKS, CDR2 YYEKEE (reference sequence). The CDR3 is 15 residues long.

The V call is TRBV7-2, the J call TRBJ2-5, with D tentatively TRBD1 or TRBD2 (5 bases each). CDR3 size: 14 residues. Germline V gene data show CDR1 as SGHTA and CDR2 as FQGNSA. V was shortened by 4 bases and J by 11 bases, with 20 bases between the two germline ends. The CDR3 sequence is CASSSRDGEKGQYF. For the CDR3, the DNA is TGTGCCAGCAGCTCTCGGGACGGTGAGAAAGGGCAGTACTTC.

The V gene is TRBV29-1, the J gene TRBJ2-3; no firm D call. This CDR3 has 12 residues. Trimming removed 2 bases at V and 9 bases at J, with 12 bases between. CDR1 is SQVTM and CDR2 is ANQGSEA in the germline V gene. CDR3 residues: CSVEMPFRTQYF. The CDR3 nucleotides are TGCAGCGTTGAAATGCCTTTTCGCACGCAGTATTTT.

The chain is built from TRBV12-3 or TRBV12-4 and TRBJ2-7, with D perhaps TRBD2 (6 bases). The V end was cut by 7 bases, the J end by 10 bases, with 26 bases between. The CDR3 is 15 residues long. In DNA form, the CDR3 reads TGTGCCAGCACCCCGCACCCGGGACTCGGGTGGGCCCAGTACTTC. This encodes CASTPHPGLGWAQYF.

The chain links TRBV11-2 to TRBJ2-5; 11 nucleotides agree with TRBD1. Per the germline V gene, CDR1 is SGHAT and CDR2 is FQNNGV. The V and J ends lost 1 base and 5 bases, in that order; junction bases with no gene match: 9. This CDR3 spans 17 amino acids. DNA for the CDR3: TGTGCCAGCAGCTTAGCCACTGGGACAGGGGGTTGGGAGACCCAGTACTTC. It yields the protein CASSLATGTGGWETQYF.

The table lists this clonotype with a few counts. This chain connects TRBV4-3 to TRBJ1-6, with D maybe TRBD1 (5 bases). There are 14 residues in the CDR3. With 1 base removed from V and 10 bases from J, the gap between germline ends came to 11 bases. Per germline, CDR1 LGHNA and CDR2 YSLEER. This CDR3 reads CASSQVNGDSPLHF. CDR3 DNA sequence: TGCGCCAGCAGCCAAGTTAACGGGGACTCACCCCTCCACTTT.

Written as DNA, the CDR3 is TGTGCCAGCAGCCAAGATGCGGCGGGGGGGAAAGAGACCCAGTACTTC. It encodes CASSQDAAGGKETQYF. V and J are TRBV3-1 and TRBJ2-5; 9 nucleotides agree with TRBD2. CDR3 size: 16 residues. V dropped 0 bases and J dropped 3; count of bases not matched to a gene: 5. The V gene's germline CDR1 is LGHDT and CDR2 YNNKEL (reference sequence).

This chain uses TRBV5-1 with TRBJ2-2, with D unresolved. This CDR3 has 15 amino acids. Trimming took 3 bases from V and 4 from J, leaving 13 bases between them. CDR1 is SGHRS and CDR2 is YFSETQ in the germline V gene. The CDR3 coding sequence is TGCGCCAGCAGCTATGTAACGGGCCCCACCGGGGAGCTGTTTTTT. Encoded protein: CASSYVTGPTGELFF.

The V and J genes are TRBV27 and TRBJ2-7; D assignment may be TRBD1 or TRBD2 (7 bases each). Per germline, CDR1 MNHEY and CDR2 SMNVEV (reference sequence). CDR3 length: 14 amino acids. V was trimmed by 5 bases and J by 7 bases, leaving 18 bases between them. The CDR3 DNA sequence: TGTGCCAGCAGTCCAGGGGGGGGGCCTCGGGAGCAGTACTTC. It encodes CASSPGGGPREQYF.

The chain employs TRBV20-1 and TRBJ2-1, with 9 nucleotides matching TRBD2. This CDR3 is built from 13 residues. Germline V lookup: CDR1 DFQATT, CDR2 SNEGSKA (reference sequence). After removal of 8 bases from V and 4 bases from J, the junction contained 6 bases not matched to a gene. Here the CDR3 reads CSSKRGAYNEQFF. The CDR3 DNA follows: TGCAGTAGTAAGCGGGGGGCTTACAATGAGCAGTTCTTC.

The gene calls are TRBV5-1 and TRBJ2-1; D unresolved. Trimming removed 0 bases at V and 8 bases at J, with 12 bases between. Germline CDR1 SGHRS, CDR2 YFSETQ. The CDR3 has 14 amino acids. This chain's CDR3 is CASSLALGEDEQFF. CDR3 DNA: TGCGCCAGCAGCTTGGCCCTCGGAGAAGATGAGCAGTTCTTC.

This clonotype was found a few times. This chain uses TRBV7-2 with TRBJ2-5; D remains unclear. Germline CDR1 and CDR2: SGHTA and FQGNSA. This CDR3 has 13 residues. Deletions cut 5 bases from V and 5 bases from J, with 12 bases between. CDR3 nucleotides: TGTGCCAGCAGCCCTTTAATAGGGGAGACCCAGTACTTC. Its translation is CASSPLIGETQYF.

The CDR3 DNA is TGCAGTGCTAGCTCCCAAGCCTCGCGCACAGATACGCAGTATTTT. This gives the protein CSASSQASRTDTQYF. V and J are TRBV20-1 and TRBJ2-3; no definite D call. Looked up from germline, CDR1 is DFQATT and CDR2 is SNEGSKA (reference sequence). The CDR3 spans 15 residues. The germline V and J ends were trimmed by 3 bases and 1 base, with 14 bases remaining between them.